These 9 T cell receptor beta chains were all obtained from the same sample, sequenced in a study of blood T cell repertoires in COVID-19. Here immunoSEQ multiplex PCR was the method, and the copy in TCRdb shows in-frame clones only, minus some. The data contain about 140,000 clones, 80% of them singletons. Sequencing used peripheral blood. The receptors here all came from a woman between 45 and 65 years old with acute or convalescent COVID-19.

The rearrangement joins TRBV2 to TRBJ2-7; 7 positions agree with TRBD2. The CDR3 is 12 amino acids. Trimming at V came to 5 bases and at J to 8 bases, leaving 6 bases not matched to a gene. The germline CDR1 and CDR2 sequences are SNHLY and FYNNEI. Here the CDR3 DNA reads TGTGCCAGCAGTTGGGACTACTCTAAGCAGTACTTC. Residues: CASSWDYSKQYF.

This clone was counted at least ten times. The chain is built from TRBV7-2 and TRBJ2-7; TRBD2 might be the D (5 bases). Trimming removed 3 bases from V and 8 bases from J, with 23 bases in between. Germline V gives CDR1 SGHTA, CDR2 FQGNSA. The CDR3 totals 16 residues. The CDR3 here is CASSLIPRELMGKQYF. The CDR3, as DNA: TGTGCCAGCAGCTTGATTCCTCGGGAACTGATGGGCAAGCAGTACTTC.

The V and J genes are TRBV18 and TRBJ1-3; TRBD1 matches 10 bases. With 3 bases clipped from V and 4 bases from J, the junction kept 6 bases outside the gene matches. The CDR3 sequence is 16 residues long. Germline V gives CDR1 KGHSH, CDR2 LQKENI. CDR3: CASSPQGQGIGNTIYF. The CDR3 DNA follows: TGTGCCAGCTCACCGCAGGGACAGGGGATCGGAAACACCATATATTTT.

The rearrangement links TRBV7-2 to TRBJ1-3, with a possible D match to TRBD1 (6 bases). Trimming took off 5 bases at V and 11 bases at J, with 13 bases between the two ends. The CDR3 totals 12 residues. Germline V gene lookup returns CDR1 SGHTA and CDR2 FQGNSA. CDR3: CASSKRQDSIYF. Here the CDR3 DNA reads TGTGCCAGCAGCAAAAGACAGGATTCCATATATTTT.

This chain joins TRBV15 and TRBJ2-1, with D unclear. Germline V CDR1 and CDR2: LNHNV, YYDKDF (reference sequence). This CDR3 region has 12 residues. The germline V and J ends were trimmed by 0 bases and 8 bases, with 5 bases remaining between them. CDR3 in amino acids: CATSRDLDEQFF. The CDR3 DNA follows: TGTGCCACCAGCAGAGATCTTGATGAGCAGTTCTTC.

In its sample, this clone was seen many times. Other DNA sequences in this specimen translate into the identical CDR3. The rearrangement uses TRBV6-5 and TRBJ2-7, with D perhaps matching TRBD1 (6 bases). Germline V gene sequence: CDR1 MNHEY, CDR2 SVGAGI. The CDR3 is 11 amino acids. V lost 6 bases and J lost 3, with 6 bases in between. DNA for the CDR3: TGTGCCAGCAGGGACAGCTACGAGCAGTACTTC. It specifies CASRDSYEQYF.

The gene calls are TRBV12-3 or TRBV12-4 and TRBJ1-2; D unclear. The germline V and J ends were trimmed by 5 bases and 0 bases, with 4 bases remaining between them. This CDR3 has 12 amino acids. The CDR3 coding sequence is TGTGCCAGCAGTACAACTAACTATGGCTACACCTTC. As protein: CASSTTNYGYTF.

The CDR3 loop reads CASSYGTGIGNTEAFF. DNA for the CDR3: TGCGCCAGCAGCTACGGGACAGGGATTGGGAACACTGAAGCTTTCTTT. This chain links TRBV4-1 with TRBJ1-1; TRBD1 matches at 9 bases. The V gene end was trimmed by 5 bases and the J gene end by 1 base; junction bases not matched to a gene: 8. Germline-derived CDR1 and CDR2 are MGHRA and YSYEKL. There are 16 residues in the CDR3.

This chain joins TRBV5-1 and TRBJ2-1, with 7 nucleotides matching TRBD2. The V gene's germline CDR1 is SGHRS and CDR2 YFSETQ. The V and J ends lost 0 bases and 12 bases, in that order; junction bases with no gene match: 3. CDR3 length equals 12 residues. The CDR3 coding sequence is TGCGCCAGCAGCTTGGGCCAGCGGGGGCAGTTCTTC. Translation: CASSLGQRGQFF. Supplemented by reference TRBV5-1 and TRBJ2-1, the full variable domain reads KAGVTQTPRYLIKTRGQQVTLSCSPISGHRSVSWYQQTPGQGLQFLFEYFSETQRNKGNFPGRFSGRQFSNSRSEMNVSTLELGDSALYLCASSLGQRGQFFGPGTRLTVL.